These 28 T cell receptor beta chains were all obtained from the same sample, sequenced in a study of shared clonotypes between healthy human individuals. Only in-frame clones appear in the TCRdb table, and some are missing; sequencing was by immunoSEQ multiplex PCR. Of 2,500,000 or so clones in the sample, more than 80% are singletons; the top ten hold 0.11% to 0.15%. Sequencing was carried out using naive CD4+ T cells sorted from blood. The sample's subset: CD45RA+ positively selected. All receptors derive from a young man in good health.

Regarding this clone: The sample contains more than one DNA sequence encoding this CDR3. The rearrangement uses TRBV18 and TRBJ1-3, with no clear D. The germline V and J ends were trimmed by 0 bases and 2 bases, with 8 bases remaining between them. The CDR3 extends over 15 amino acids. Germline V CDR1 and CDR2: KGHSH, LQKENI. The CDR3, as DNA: TGTGCCAGCTCACCACCAGGTGGAACTGGAAACACCATATATTTT. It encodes CASSPPGGTGNTIYF.

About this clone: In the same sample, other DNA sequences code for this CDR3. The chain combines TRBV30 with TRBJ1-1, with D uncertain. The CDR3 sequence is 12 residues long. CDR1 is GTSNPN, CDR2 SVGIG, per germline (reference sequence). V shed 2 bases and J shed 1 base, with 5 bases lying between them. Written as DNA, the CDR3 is TGTGCCTGGAGTCTAGGGAACACTGAAGCTTTCTTT. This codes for CAWSLGNTEAFF.

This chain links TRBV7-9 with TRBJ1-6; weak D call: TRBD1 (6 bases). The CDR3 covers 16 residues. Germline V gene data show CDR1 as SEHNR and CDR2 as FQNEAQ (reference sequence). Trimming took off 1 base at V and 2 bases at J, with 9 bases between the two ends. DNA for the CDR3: TGTGCCAGCAGCTTAGTAGGACAGACCTATAATTCACCCCTCCACTTT. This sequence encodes CASSLVGQTYNSPLHF.

CDR3 loop: CSVAGGQGSGQPQHF. DNA for the CDR3: TGCAGCGTTGCCGGGGGACAGGGAAGTGGTCAGCCCCAGCATTTT. The genes are TRBV29-1 and TRBJ1-5; 9 nucleotides line up with TRBD1. The CDR3 is 15 amino acids. Trimming at V came to 4 bases and at J to 6 bases, leaving 10 bases not matched to a gene. Germline V gene lookup returns CDR1 SQVTM and CDR2 ANQGSEA.

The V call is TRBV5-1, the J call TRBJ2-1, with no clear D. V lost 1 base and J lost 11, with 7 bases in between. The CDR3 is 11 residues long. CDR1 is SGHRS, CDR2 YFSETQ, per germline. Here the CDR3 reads CASSLSTQQFF. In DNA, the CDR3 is TGCGCCAGCAGCTTGTCCACACAGCAGTTCTTC.

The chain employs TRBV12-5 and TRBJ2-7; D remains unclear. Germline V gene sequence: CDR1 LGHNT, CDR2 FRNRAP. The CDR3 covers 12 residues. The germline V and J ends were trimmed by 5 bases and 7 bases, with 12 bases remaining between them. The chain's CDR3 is CASGPDSGEQYF. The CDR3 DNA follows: TGTGCTAGTGGTCCCGATTCTGGAGAGCAGTACTTC.

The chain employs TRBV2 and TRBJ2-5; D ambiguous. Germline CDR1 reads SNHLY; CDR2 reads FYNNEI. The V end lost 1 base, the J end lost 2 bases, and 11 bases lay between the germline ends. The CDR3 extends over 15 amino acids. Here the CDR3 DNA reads TGTGCCAGCAGTGAAGGCATCGGGCCACAAGAGACCCAGTACTTC. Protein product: CASSEGIGPQETQYF.

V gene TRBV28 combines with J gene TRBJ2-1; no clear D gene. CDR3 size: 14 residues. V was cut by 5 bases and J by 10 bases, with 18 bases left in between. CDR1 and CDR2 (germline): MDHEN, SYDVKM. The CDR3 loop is CASSAPGSTDEQFF. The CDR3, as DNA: TGTGCCAGCAGTGCCCCGGGCTCAACGGACGAGCAGTTCTTC.

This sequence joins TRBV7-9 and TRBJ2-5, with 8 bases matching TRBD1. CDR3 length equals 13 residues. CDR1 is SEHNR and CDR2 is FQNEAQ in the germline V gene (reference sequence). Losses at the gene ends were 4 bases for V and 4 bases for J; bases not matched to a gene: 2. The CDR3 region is CASSSQGVETQYF. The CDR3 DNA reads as TGTGCCAGCAGCTCACAGGGGGTAGAGACCCAGTACTTC.

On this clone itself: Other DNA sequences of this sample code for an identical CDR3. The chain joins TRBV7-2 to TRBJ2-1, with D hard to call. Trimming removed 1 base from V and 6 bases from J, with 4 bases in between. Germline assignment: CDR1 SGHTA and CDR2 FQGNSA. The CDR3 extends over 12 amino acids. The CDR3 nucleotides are TGTGCCAGCAGCTTAGGAGTCAATGAGCAGTTCTTC. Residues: CASSLGVNEQFF.

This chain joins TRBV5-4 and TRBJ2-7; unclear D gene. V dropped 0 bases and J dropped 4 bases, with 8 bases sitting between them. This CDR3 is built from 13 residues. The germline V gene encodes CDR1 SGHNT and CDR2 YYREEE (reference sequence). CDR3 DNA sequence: TGTGCCAGCAGCTTGGACCCTGTATACGAGCAGTACTTC. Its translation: CASSLDPVYEQYF.

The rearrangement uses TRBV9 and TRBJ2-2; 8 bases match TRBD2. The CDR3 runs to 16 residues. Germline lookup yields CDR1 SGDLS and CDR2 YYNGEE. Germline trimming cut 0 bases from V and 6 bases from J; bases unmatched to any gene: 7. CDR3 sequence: CASSVALFSGAGELFF. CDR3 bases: TGTGCCAGCAGCGTAGCCCTCTTTAGCGGGGCCGGGGAGCTGTTTTTT. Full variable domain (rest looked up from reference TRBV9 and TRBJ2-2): DSGVTQTPKHLITATGQRVTLRCSPRSGDLSVYWYQQSLDQGLQFLIQYYNGEERAKGNILERFSAQQFPDLHSELNLSSLELGDSALYFCASSVALFSGAGELFFGEGSRLTVL.

The CDR3 here is CASSWDTEAFF. CDR3 DNA: TGTGCCAGCAGCTGGGACACTGAAGCTTTCTTT. The J gene is TRBJ1-1, the V gene TRBV28; D unresolved. The CDR3 runs 11 residues. CDR1 is MDHEN and CDR2 is SYDVKM in the germline V gene. V lost 6 bases to trimming and J lost 3 bases, with 5 bases between them.

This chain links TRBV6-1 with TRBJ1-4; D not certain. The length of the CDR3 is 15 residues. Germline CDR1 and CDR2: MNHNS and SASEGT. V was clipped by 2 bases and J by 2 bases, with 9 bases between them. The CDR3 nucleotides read TGTGCCAGCAGTGAATTGGGTGGTACTAATGAAAAACTGTTTTTT. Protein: CASSELGGTNEKLFF.

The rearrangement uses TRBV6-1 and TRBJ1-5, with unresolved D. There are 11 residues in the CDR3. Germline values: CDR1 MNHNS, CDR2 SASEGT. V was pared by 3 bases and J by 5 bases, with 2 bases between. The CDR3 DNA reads TGTGCCAGCAGTGAGGATCAGCCCCAGCATTTT. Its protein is CASSEDQPQHF.

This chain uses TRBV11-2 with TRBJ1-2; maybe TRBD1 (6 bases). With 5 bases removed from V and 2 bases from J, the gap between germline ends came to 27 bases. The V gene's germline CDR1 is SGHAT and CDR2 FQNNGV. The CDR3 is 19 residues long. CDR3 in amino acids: CASSRDVLVTGITNYGYTF. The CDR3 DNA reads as TGTGCCAGCAGCCGAGACGTACTTGTGACAGGCATTACCAACTATGGCTACACCTTC.

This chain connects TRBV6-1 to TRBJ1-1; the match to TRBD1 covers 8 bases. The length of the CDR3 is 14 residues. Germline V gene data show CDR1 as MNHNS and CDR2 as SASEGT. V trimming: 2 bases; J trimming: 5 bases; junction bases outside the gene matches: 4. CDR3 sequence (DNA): TGTGCCAGCAGTGAACAGGGGGCCGAGACTGAAGCTTTCTTT. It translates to CASSEQGAETEAFF.

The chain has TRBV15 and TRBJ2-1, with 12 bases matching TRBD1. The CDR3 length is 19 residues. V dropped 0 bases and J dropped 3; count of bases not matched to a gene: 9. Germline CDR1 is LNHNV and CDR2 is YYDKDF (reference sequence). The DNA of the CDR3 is TGTGCCACCAGCAGAGATCGAGGGACAGGGGGCGATTACTACAATGAGCAGTTCTTC. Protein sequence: CATSRDRGTGGDYYNEQFF. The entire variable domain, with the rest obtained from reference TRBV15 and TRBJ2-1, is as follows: DAMVIQNPRYQVTQFGKPVTLSCSQTLNHNVMYWYQQKSSQAPKLLFHYYDKDFNNEADTPDNFQSRRPNTSFCFLDIRSPGLGDTAMYLCATSRDRGTGGDYYNEQFFGPGTRLTVL.

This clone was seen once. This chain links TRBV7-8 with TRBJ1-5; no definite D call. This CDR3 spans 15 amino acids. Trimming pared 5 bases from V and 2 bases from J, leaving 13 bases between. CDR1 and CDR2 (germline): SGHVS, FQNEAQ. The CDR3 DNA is TGTGCCAGCAGCGCGACGGGAGGTGGCAATCAGCCCCAGCATTTT. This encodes CASSATGGGNQPQHF.

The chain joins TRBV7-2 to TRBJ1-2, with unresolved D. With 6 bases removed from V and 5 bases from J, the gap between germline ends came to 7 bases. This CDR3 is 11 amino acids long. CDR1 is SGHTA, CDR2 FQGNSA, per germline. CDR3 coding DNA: TGTGCCAGCAGACAGTTTTATGGCTACACCTTC. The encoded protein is CASRQFYGYTF. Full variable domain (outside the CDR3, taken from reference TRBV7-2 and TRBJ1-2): GAGVSQSPSNKVTEKGKDVELRCDPISGHTALYWYRQSLGQGLEFLIYFQGNSAPDKSGLPSDRFSAERTGGSVSTLTIQRTQQEDSAVYLCASRQFYGYTFGSGTRLTVV.

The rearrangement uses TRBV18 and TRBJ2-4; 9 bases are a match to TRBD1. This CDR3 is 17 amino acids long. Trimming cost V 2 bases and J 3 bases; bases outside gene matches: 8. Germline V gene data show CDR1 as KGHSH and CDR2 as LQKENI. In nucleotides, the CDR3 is TGTGCCAGCTCACCATCAGGTACAGGGGGCGGCAAAAACATTCAGTACTTC. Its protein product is CASSPSGTGGGKNIQYF.

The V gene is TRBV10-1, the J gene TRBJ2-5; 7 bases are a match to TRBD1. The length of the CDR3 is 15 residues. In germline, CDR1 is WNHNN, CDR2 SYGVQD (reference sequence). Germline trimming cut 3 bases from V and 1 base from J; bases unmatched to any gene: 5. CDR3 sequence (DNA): TGCGCCAGCAGTGACCGGACAGGAGGCCAAGAGACCCAGTACTTC. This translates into CASSDRTGGQETQYF.

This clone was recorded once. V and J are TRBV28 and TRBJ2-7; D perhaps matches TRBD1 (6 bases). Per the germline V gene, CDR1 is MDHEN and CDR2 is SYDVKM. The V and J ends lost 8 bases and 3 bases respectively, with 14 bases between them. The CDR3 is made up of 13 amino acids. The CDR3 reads CASHGWDNYEQYF. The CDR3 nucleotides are TGTGCCAGCCATGGGTGGGACAACTACGAGCAGTACTTC.

The CDR3 DNA follows: TGTGCCAGCAGCTTGGCGACCCAGGCTGGGGAGCTGTTTTTT. Translating it yields CASSLATQAGELFF. The V gene is TRBV5-4, the J gene TRBJ2-2; D unresolved. The ends were cut back, 0 bases at V and 8 bases at J, with 11 bases in the middle. Germline lookup yields CDR1 SGHNT and CDR2 YYREEE (reference sequence). The CDR3 length is 14 residues.

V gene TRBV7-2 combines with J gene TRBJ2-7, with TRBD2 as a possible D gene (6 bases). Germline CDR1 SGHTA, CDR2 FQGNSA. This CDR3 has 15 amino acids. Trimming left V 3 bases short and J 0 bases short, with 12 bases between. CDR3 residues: CASSFQRASSYEQYF. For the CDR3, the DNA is TGTGCCAGCAGCTTCCAGCGGGCGAGCTCCTACGAGCAGTACTTC.

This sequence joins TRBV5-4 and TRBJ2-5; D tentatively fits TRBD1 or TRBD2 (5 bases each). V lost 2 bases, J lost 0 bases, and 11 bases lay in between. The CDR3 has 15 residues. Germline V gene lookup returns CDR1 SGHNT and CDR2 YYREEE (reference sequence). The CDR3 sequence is CASSFPGTYQETQYF. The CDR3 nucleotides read TGTGCCAGCAGCTTTCCCGGGACGTACCAAGAGACCCAGTACTTC. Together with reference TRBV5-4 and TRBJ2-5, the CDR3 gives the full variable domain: ETGVTQSPTHLIKTRGQQVTLRCSSQSGHNTVSWYQQALGQGPQFIFQYYREEENGRGNFPPRFSGLQFPNYSSELNVNALELDDSALYLCASSFPGTYQETQYFGPGTRLLVL.

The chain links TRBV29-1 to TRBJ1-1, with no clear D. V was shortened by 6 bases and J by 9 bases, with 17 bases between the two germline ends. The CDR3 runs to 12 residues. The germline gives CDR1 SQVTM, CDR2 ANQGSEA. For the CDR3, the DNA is TGCAGCGTCCCCGACGGGCAAATCCAAGCTTTCTTT. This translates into CSVPDGQIQAFF.

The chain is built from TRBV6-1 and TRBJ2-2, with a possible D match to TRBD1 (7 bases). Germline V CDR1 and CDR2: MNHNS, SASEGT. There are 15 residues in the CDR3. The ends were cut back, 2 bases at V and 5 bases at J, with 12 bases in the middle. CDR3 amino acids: CASSEKAGGTGELFF. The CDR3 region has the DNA TGTGCCAGCAGTGAAAAGGCAGGGGGGACCGGGGAGCTGTTTTTT.